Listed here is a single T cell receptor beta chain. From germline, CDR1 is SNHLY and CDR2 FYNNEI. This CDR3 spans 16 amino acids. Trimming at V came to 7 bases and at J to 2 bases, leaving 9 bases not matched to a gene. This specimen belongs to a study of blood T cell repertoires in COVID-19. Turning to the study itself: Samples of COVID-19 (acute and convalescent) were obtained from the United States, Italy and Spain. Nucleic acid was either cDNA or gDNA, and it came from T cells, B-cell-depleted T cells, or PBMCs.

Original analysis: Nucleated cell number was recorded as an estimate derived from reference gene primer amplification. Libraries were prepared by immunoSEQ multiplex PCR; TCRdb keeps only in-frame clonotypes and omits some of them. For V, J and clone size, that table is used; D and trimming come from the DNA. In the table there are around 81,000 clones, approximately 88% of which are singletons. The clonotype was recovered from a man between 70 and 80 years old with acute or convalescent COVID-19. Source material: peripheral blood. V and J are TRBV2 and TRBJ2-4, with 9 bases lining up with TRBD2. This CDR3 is CASTLDSGSSKNIQYF. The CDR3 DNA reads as TGTGCCAGCACACTCGATAGCGGGAGTTCCAAAAACATTCAGTACTTC.